This TCR beta chain derives from a study of T cell responses to AZD1222 COVID-19 vaccine (dated by TCRdb to the early 2020s). Background for the entire study: A total of approximately 230 trial participants underwent TCR sequencing, of whom about 200 received two doses of AZD1222 and approximately 25 received two doses of the MenACWY control vaccine. Trial participants were enrolled by age into subgroups of 18-55, 56-69 and 70-plus years, and about 150, 27 and 61 TCR-sequenced participants, respectively, were included in these subgroups.

The time point label here, explained by the study, means: about 28 days (+/-7) after the second vaccine dose. AZD1222 recipients whose second dose came at about 4 weeks and those whose second dose came at about 12 weeks were combined into one group, since spike-specific TCR depth and breadth did not differ between the two schedules. Vaccinee samples were obtained from the UK trials COV001 and COV002, which included a single-blind randomized controlled phase 2/3 trial of AZD1222 (ChAdOx1 nCoV-19) in healthy adults. Trial participant PBMC samples were collected at day 0 and day 28 after the second dose for TCRbeta chain sequencing. The CDR3 regions of human TCRbeta chains were subjected to immunosequencing. The published analysis was carried out like this. Repertoire TCRs were checked for matches against a reference library of SARS-CoV-2-specific TCRs that had been generated using the MIRA antigen-specificity platform. Breadth was defined as the fraction of unique TCRs that were SARS-CoV-2-associated. Depth was defined as the fraction of total T cells that were SARS-CoV-2-associated. Each spike-specific TCR was assigned to its reactive spike region and to a CD4 or CD8 class using the MIRA data. Log10-transformed breadth and depth values were compared by one-way ANOVA with Sidak's multiple comparisons tests. Held by TCRdb, this immuneACCESS table contains in-frame sequences only and omits some clones. Under half of the omission traces to an unresolved V gene where checked; the cause of the rest is unknown. V, J and clone size derive from that table, while D and trimming were established from the DNA sequence. Present in this sample are fewer than 70,000 clones, around 80% of which were seen just once. Under 4.5% of the sample comes from the top ten.

Overall study results and their limits: Participants were mostly white British and included more females than males, and it was suggested by the authors that clonal diversity may have been underestimated. Reportedly, almost half of the unique spike-specific TCRs recognized epitopes lying outside the regions that are mutated in the B.1.351 and B.1.1.7 variants. Spike-specific TCR breadth and depth rose significantly after two AZD1222 doses compared with day 0 and with MenACWY recipients. No day 14 peak-response samples were available, so repertoires were characterized only after the peak T cell response. In the small 56-69-year group, the increase in depth fell short of significance, most likely because of low power. Only a handful of AZD1222 recipients were SARS-CoV-2 seropositive at baseline, limiting conclusions about previously exposed vaccinees. CD4 TCRs associated with the vaccine covered the entire spike protein, and the dominant responses were in regions 160-218 and 743-854.

Points on this clone: This receptor's antigen is unknown. No base quality information exists; no much larger clone differs at one position.

Including the terminal cysteine and phenylalanine, the CDR3 comprises 16 residues. The CDR3 DNA has 48 bases and is translated from base 1. As encoded in the germline V gene (reference sequence), CDR1 is MNHEY while CDR2 is SMNVEV. Relative to germline, V is 3 bases shorter and J is 1 base shorter, with 10 bases between their ends. This TCR came from an adult who received the AZD1222 COVID-19 vaccine. This receptor chain uses TRBV27 and TRBJ1-6; tentative D gene TRBD1, with 6 bases matching. The specimen was peripheral blood, collected 28 days after the second AZD1222 dose. The CDR3 is CASSLKQGSYNSPLHF. The DNA reads TGTGCCAGCAGTTTGAAACAGGGTTCCTATAATTCACCCCTCCACTTT.